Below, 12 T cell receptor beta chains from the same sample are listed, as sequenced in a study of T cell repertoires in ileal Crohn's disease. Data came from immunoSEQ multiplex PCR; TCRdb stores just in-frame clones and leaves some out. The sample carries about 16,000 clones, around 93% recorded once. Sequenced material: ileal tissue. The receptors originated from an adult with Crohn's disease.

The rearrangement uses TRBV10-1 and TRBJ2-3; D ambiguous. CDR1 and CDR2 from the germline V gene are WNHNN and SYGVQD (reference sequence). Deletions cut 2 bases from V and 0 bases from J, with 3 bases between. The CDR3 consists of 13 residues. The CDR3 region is CASSEGSTDTQYF. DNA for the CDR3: TGCGCCAGCAGTGAGGGCAGCACAGATACGCAGTATTTT.

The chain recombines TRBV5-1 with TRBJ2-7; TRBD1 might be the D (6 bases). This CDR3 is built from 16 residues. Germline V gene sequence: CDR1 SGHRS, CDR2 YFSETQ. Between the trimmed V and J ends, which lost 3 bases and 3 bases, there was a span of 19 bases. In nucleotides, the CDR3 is TGCGCCAGCAGCTCCGCCCGGGGACACCAAAACTACGAGCAGTACTTC. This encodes CASSSARGHQNYEQYF.

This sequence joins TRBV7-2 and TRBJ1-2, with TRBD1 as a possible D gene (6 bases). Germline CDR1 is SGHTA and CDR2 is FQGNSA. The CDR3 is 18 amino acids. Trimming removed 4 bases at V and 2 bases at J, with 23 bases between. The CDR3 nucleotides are TGTGCCAGCAGCTCAACTCGAGGAGGGACTACAGGGAACTATGGCTACACCTTC. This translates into CASSSTRGGTTGNYGYTF.

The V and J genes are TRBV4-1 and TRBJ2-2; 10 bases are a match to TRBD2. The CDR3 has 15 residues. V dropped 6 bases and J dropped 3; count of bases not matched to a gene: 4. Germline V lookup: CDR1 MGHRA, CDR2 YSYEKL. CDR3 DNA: TGCGCCAGCAGGTCCGGGACTAGCGACACCGGGGAGCTGTTTTTT. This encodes CASRSGTSDTGELFF.

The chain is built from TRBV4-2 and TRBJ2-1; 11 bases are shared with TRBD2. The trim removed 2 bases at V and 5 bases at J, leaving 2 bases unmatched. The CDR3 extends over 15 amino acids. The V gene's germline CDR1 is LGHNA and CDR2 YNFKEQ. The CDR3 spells CASSQRLAGHNEQFF. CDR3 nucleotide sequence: TGTGCCAGCAGCCAACGACTAGCGGGGCACAATGAGCAGTTCTTC.

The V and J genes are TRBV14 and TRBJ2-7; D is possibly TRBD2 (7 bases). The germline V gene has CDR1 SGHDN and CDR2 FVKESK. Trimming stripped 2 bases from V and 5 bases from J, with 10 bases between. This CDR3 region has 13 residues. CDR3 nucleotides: TGTGCCAGCAGCCAACGGGGGGCCCACGAGCAGTACTTC. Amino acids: CASSQRGAHEQYF.

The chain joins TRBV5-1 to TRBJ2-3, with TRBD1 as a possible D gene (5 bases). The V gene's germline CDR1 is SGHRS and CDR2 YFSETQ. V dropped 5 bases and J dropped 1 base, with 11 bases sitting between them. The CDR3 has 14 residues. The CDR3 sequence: CASSVDSRTDTQYF. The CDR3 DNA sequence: TGCGCCAGCAGTGTCGACAGCCGCACAGATACGCAGTATTTT.

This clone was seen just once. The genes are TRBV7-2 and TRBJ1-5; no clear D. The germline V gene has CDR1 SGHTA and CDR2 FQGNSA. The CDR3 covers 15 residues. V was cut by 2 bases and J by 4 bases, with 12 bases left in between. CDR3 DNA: TGTGCCAGCAGCTTATCCGGAAACGGGAATCAGCCCCAGCATTTT. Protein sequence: CASSLSGNGNQPQHF.

This CDR3 reads CASSLAGPSTEAFF. The CDR3 region has the DNA TGTGCCAGCTCATTGGCAGGGCCGAGCACTGAAGCTTTCTTT. This chain uses TRBV18 with TRBJ1-1; perhaps TRBD1 as D (5 bases). Per germline, CDR1 KGHSH and CDR2 LQKENI. V lost 5 bases and J 4 bases, leaving 14 bases between the germline ends. The CDR3 covers 14 residues.

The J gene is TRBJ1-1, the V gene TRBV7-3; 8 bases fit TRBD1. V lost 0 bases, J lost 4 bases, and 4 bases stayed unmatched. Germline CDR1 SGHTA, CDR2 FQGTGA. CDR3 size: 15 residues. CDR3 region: CASSLTGQVGTEAFF. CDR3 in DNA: TGTGCCAGCAGCTTAACGGGACAGGTTGGCACTGAAGCTTTCTTT.

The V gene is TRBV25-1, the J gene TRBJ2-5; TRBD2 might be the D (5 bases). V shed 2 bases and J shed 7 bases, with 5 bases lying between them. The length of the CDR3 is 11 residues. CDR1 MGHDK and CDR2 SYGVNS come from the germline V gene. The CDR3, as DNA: TGTGCCAGCAGTGAAGAGGGGACCCAGTACTTC. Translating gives CASSEEGTQYF.

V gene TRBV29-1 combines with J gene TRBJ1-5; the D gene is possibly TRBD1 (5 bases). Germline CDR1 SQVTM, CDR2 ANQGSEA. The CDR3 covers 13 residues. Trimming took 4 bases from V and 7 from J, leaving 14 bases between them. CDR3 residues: CSVAQGAGQPQHF. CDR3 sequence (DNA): TGCAGCGTTGCGCAGGGTGCGGGACAGCCCCAGCATTTT. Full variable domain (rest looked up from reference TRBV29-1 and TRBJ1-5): SAVISQKPSRDICQRGTSLTIQCQVDSQVTMMFWYRQQPGQSLTLIATANQGSEATYESGFVIDKFPISRPNLTFSTLTVSNMSPEDSSIYLCSVAQGAGQPQHFGDGTRLSIL.